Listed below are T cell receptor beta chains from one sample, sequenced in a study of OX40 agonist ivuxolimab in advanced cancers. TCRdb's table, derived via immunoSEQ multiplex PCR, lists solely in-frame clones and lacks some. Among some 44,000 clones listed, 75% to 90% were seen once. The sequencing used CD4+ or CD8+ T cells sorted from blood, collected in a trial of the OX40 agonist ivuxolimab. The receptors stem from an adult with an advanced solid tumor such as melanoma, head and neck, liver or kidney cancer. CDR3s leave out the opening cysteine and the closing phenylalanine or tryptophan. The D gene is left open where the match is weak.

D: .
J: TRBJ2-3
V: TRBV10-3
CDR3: AISLGTGDTQY

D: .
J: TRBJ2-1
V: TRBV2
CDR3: ASKDVRTQYNEQF

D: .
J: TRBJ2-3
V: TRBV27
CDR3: ASSLSWLGGADTQY

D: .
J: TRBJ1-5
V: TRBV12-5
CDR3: ASGLVNHGAGKNQPQH

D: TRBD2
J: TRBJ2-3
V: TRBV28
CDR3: ASSSTRLAGTDTQY

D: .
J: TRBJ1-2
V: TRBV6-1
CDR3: ASSSDGSYGYT

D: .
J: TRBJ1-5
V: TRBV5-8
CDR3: ASSWSDRRNQPQH

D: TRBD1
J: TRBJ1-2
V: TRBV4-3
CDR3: ASSQGFGTDYGYT

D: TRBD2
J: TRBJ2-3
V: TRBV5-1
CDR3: ASSFSGRADTQY

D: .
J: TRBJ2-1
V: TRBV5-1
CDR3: ASSLWGGGGEQF

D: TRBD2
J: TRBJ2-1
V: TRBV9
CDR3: ASSERERGVDLEEQF

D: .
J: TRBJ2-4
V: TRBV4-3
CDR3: ASSQALQNIQY

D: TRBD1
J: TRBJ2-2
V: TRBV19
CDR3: ASSSGGQGNTGELF

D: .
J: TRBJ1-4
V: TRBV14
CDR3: ASSQVTGKSELF

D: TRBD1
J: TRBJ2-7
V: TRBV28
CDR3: ASSFAPGQGTHEQY

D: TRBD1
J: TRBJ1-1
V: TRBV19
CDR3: ASSYRGRNTEAF